One sample yielded the 27 T cell receptor beta chains listed below, sequenced in a study of blood T cell repertoires in COVID-19. Produced via immunoSEQ multiplex PCR; TCRdb's table is partial and in-frame only. Of around 260,000 clones detected, roughly 88% appear once; the ten largest clones hold approximately 0.7%. Sequences were obtained from peripheral blood. The receptors originated from a human donor in a cohort sampled during active COVID-19.

The J gene is TRBJ1-2, the V gene TRBV28, with 8 nucleotides matching TRBD1. J was trimmed by 4 bases and V by 6 bases; bases with no gene match: 7. This CDR3 has 14 residues. Germline CDR1 reads MDHEN; CDR2 reads SYDVKM. CDR3 loop: CASRTTGETYGYTF. For the CDR3, the DNA is TGTGCCAGCAGAACGACAGGGGAGACCTATGGCTACACCTTC.

The V and J genes are TRBV29-1 and TRBJ1-2, with 8 bases aligning to TRBD1. The CDR3 contains 13 residues. CDR1 and CDR2 (germline): SQVTM, ANQGSEA. The J segment lost 4 bases and the V segment lost 5 bases, leaving 6 bases of the junction unmatched. The CDR3 nucleotides read TGCAGCGTTCGGACAGGGAGCAGCTATGGCTACACCTTC. Translated, it gives CSVRTGSSYGYTF.

The J gene is TRBJ2-7, the V gene TRBV7-2, with 11 bases matching TRBD2. Per germline, CDR1 SGHTA and CDR2 FQGNSA. The CDR3 totals 15 residues. V lost 5 bases, J lost 0 bases, and 3 bases stayed unmatched. The CDR3 reads CASSATSGSSYEQYF. The CDR3 DNA reads TGTGCCAGCAGCGCCACTAGCGGGAGCTCCTACGAGCAGTACTTC.

This clone was counted a single time. The chain combines TRBV3-1 (or the pseudogene TRBV3-2) with TRBJ1-4; tentative D call: TRBD1 (6 bases). Between the trimmed V and J ends, which lost 4 bases and 7 bases, there was a span of 13 bases. CDR1 and CDR2 (germline): LGHDT, YNNKEL (reference sequence). The CDR3 covers 14 residues. Here the CDR3 reads CASSPYLGGEKLFF. The DNA for the CDR3 is TGTGCCAGCAGCCCCTACTTAGGGGGTGAAAAACTGTTTTTT.

This clone was detected a few times. V and J are TRBV10-2 and TRBJ2-3; 10 bases align to TRBD2. Germline CDR1 WSHSY, CDR2 SAAADI. The J segment lost 2 bases and the V segment lost 1 base, leaving 6 bases of the junction unmatched. CDR3 length: 17 amino acids. Here the CDR3 reads CASSEYWTSGITDTQYF. The CDR3 nucleotides are TGCGCCAGCAGTGAGTATTGGACTAGCGGAATCACAGATACGCAGTATTTT.

This chain links TRBV4-3 with TRBJ1-2; 10 positions agree with TRBD1. V lost 3 bases to trimming and J lost 4 bases; unmatched junction nucleotides: 5. Germline assignment: CDR1 LGHNA and CDR2 YSLEER. The CDR3 is 15 amino acids. CDR3 DNA sequence: TGCGCCAGCAGCCAGAGGGGACAGGGGCTCTATGGCTACACCTTC. Its protein is CASSQRGQGLYGYTF.

The rearrangement uses TRBV20-1 and TRBJ2-7; the match to TRBD1 covers 9 bases. Germline CDR1 reads DFQATT; CDR2 reads SNEGSKA (reference sequence). The CDR3 extends over 18 amino acids. Trimming cost V 3 bases and J 4 bases; bases outside gene matches: 19. The CDR3 sequence is CSASGDDTGGYLRYEQYF. The CDR3 bases are TGCAGTGCTAGTGGGGACGACACAGGGGGCTATCTTCGGTACGAGCAGTACTTC.

The gene calls are TRBV29-1 and TRBJ1-2; possibly TRBD1 for D (6 bases). The germline V and J ends were trimmed by 7 bases and 4 bases, with 16 bases remaining between them. The CDR3 spans 13 residues. CDR1 is SQVTM and CDR2 is ANQGSEA in the germline V gene. The CDR3 DNA is TGCAGCGCTCTCCCACAGGGAATCTATGGCTACACCTTC. It encodes CSALPQGIYGYTF. Combining the CDR3 with reference TRBV29-1 and TRBJ1-2 gives the whole variable domain SAVISQKPSRDICQRGTSLTIQCQVDSQVTMMFWYRQQPGQSLTLIATANQGSEATYESGFVIDKFPISRPNLTFSTLTVSNMSPEDSSIYLCSALPQGIYGYTFGSGTRLTVV.

The CDR3 loop is CASSLYTGFGETQYF. CDR3 sequence (DNA): TGCGCCAGCAGCCTTTACACAGGGTTTGGGGAGACCCAGTACTTC. This chain joins TRBV4-1 and TRBJ2-5; D is possibly TRBD1 (6 bases). Trimming took off 4 bases at V and 5 bases at J, with 17 bases between the two ends. The CDR3 extends over 15 amino acids. The germline CDR1 and CDR2 sequences are MGHRA and YSYEKL.

Here the CDR3 reads CASSLRESGGYTF. The CDR3, as DNA: TGTGCCAGCAGTTTAAGGGAATCGGGGGGCTACACCTTC. The chain joins TRBV12-3 or TRBV12-4 to TRBJ1-2; unclear D gene. Trimming took 2 bases from V and 8 from J, leaving 12 bases between them. The CDR3 sequence is 13 residues long.

This clone was seen only once. This chain uses TRBV5-1 with TRBJ1-1, with 7 bases aligning to TRBD1. CDR3 length: 15 residues. Per the germline V gene, CDR1 is SGHRS and CDR2 is YFSETQ. Trimming at V came to 2 bases and at J to 3 bases, leaving 7 bases not matched to a gene. The CDR3 region is CASSFGDSGDTEAFF. The CDR3 DNA sequence: TGCGCCAGCAGCTTTGGGGACAGTGGTGACACTGAAGCTTTCTTT.

The genes are TRBV28 and TRBJ1-2, with TRBD1 identical over 8 bases. V lost 5 bases, J lost 5 bases, and 4 bases stayed unmatched. This CDR3 has 13 amino acids. Per the germline V gene, CDR1 is MDHEN and CDR2 is SYDVKM. The CDR3 loop reads CASSQGQAYGYTF. DNA for the CDR3: TGTGCCAGCAGTCAGGGACAGGCGTATGGCTACACCTTC.

The chain joins TRBV2 to TRBJ2-3; D call uncertain. Trimming removed 5 bases at V and 4 bases at J, with 13 bases between. The germline V gene encodes CDR1 SNHLY and CDR2 FYNNEI. CDR3 length: 14 residues. The CDR3 DNA reads as TGTGCCAGCAGTAGAGCCTTACGTGCAGATACGCAGTATTTT. It encodes CASSRALRADTQYF.

This clone came up a few times. The chain carries TRBV11-2 and TRBJ1-1, with no clear D. Germline-derived CDR1 and CDR2 are SGHAT and FQNNGV. V lost 5 bases, J lost 1 base, and 14 bases lay in between. This CDR3 has 15 amino acids. In DNA form, the CDR3 reads TGTGCCAGCAGCCTCCCGCGGTACGGGAACACTGAAGCTTTCTTT. Translation: CASSLPRYGNTEAFF.

The chain carries TRBV6-2 or TRBV6-3 and TRBJ2-7; no definite D call. The ends were cut back, 0 bases at V and 3 bases at J, with 3 bases in the middle. The germline gives CDR1 MNHEY, CDR2 SVGEGT. The CDR3 is 12 amino acids. The DNA for the CDR3 is TGTGCCAGCAGTTACTCCAACTACGAGCAGTACTTC. As protein: CASSYSNYEQYF.

This chain links TRBV6-6 with TRBJ1-6; no clear D gene. The ends were cut back, 5 bases at V and 7 bases at J, with 12 bases in the middle. Germline values: CDR1 MNHNY, CDR2 SVGAGI (reference sequence). The CDR3 is made up of 14 amino acids. The CDR3 DNA reads TGTGCCAGCAGTATCGGGTCGGGGAATTCACCCCTCCACTTT. It translates to CASSIGSGNSPLHF.

The V gene is TRBV10-3, the J gene TRBJ1-6, with D unresolved. Germline V gene data show CDR1 as ENHRY and CDR2 as SYGVKD. The V end lost 3 bases, the J end lost 7 bases, and 13 bases lay between the germline ends. The CDR3 sequence is 15 residues long. DNA for the CDR3: TGTGCCATCAGTGACAGAACCAGAGGGAATTCACCCCTCCACTTT. Translating gives CAISDRTRGNSPLHF.

The genes are TRBV15 and TRBJ1-1; possible D gene TRBD1, 5 bases. The CDR3 totals 14 residues. Trimming removed 0 bases from V and 7 bases from J, with 12 bases in between. CDR1 is LNHNV, CDR2 YYDKDF, per germline (reference sequence). CDR3 DNA sequence: TGTGCCACCAGCAGAGATCAAGGGGATGGTGAAGCTTTCTTT. Translation gives CATSRDQGDGEAFF.

The chain recombines TRBV5-8 with TRBJ2-2; TRBD1 agrees at 12 bases. From germline, CDR1 is SGHTS and CDR2 YDEGEE. The CDR3 length is 17 residues. Trimming took 4 bases from V and 7 from J; bases not matched to a gene: 11. CDR3 residues: CASSRGQGAAWDGELFF. CDR3 sequence (DNA): TGTGCCAGCAGCCGGGGACAGGGGGCCGCCTGGGACGGGGAGCTGTTTTTT. The whole variable domain, remainder taken from reference TRBV5-8 and TRBJ2-2, is EAGVTQSPTHLIKTRGQQATLRCSPISGHTSVYWYQQALGLGLQFLLWYDEGEERNRGNFPPRFSGRQFPNYSSELNVNALELEDSALYLCASSRGQGAAWDGELFFGEGSRLTVL.

The chain recombines TRBV9 with TRBJ2-1; 8 bases are a match to TRBD2. The junction had 6 bases not matched to a gene; V was cut back by 4 bases and J by 6 bases. Germline V gene sequence: CDR1 SGDLS, CDR2 YYNGEE. This CDR3 is 14 amino acids long. The chain's CDR3 is CASSPWRGVNEQFF. CDR3 DNA: TGTGCCAGCAGCCCCTGGCGGGGGGTCAATGAGCAGTTCTTC.

V gene TRBV3-1 (or the pseudogene TRBV3-2) combines with J gene TRBJ2-7, with 12 bases identical to TRBD2. The ends lost 4 bases at V and 5 bases at J; junction bases unmatched: 12. The germline CDR1 and CDR2 sequences are LGHDT and YNNKEL (reference sequence). This CDR3 region has 17 residues. CDR3 sequence reads: CASSLEGLAGGRNEQYF. CDR3 nucleotide sequence: TGTGCCAGCAGCCTCGAAGGCCTAGCGGGGGGGCGGAACGAGCAGTACTTC.

The chain joins TRBV19 to TRBJ1-5; unclear D gene. The CDR3 has 15 amino acids. Germline V gene lookup returns CDR1 LNHDA and CDR2 SQIVND (reference sequence). V dropped 6 bases and J dropped 1 base, with 13 bases sitting between them. The CDR3 protein is CASSIRGWSNQPQHF. The CDR3 DNA follows: TGTGCCAGTAGCATTCGGGGATGGAGCAATCAGCCCCAGCATTTT.

The chain uses TRBV3-1 (or the pseudogene TRBV3-2) and TRBJ2-1; 9 nucleotides agree with TRBD2. Germline values: CDR1 LGHDT, CDR2 YNNKEL (reference sequence). The trim removed 0 bases at V and 4 bases at J, leaving 22 bases unmatched. This CDR3 contains 22 residues. Here the CDR3 reads CASSQDPGSSSGLAGRYNEQFF. Written as DNA, the CDR3 is TGTGCCAGCAGCCAAGATCCGGGGTCGTCGTCGGGGCTAGCGGGGAGATACAATGAGCAGTTCTTC.

This chain links TRBV4-2 with TRBJ2-7; tentatively, D is TRBD1 (6 bases). The V and J ends lost 2 bases and 4 bases respectively, with 18 bases between them. The CDR3 consists of 16 residues. CDR1 and CDR2 from the germline V gene are LGHNA and YNFKEQ. CDR3 sequence reads: CASSQPSGQVGYEQYF. As DNA, the CDR3 is TGTGCCAGCAGCCAACCTTCGGGACAAGTAGGATACGAGCAGTACTTC.

The chain has TRBV28 and TRBJ1-1; D ambiguous. Trimming took off 7 bases at V and 4 bases at J, with 16 bases between the two ends. This CDR3 has 14 amino acids. CDR1 and CDR2 from the germline V gene are MDHEN and SYDVKM. The DNA of the CDR3 is TGTGCCAGCACTAAACCCTTAGGAGCCACTGAAGCTTTCTTT. The encoded protein is CASTKPLGATEAFF. Combining the CDR3 with reference TRBV28 and TRBJ1-1 gives the whole variable domain DVKVTQSSRYLVKRTGEKVFLECVQDMDHENMFWYRQDPGLGLRLIYFSYDVKMKEKGDIPEGYSVSREKKERFSLILESASTNQTSMYLCASTKPLGATEAFFGQGTRLTVV.

V gene TRBV10-2 combines with J gene TRBJ1-1, with D maybe TRBD1 (5 bases). The CDR3 has 13 residues. V lost 6 bases, J lost 3 bases, and 11 bases lay in between. Germline lookup yields CDR1 WSHSY and CDR2 SAAADI. This CDR3 is CASRKPGDTEAFF. Written as DNA, the CDR3 is TGCGCCAGCAGAAAACCGGGGGACACTGAAGCTTTCTTT.

The chain uses TRBV5-1 and TRBJ2-1; D is possibly TRBD2 (6 bases). Germline assignment: CDR1 SGHRS and CDR2 YFSETQ. The germline V and J ends were trimmed by 1 base and 6 bases, with 14 bases remaining between them. This CDR3 contains 15 residues. The CDR3 loop reads CASSLSLAGINEQFF. CDR3 DNA sequence: TGCGCCAGCAGCTTGAGTTTGGCGGGGATCAATGAGCAGTTCTTC.